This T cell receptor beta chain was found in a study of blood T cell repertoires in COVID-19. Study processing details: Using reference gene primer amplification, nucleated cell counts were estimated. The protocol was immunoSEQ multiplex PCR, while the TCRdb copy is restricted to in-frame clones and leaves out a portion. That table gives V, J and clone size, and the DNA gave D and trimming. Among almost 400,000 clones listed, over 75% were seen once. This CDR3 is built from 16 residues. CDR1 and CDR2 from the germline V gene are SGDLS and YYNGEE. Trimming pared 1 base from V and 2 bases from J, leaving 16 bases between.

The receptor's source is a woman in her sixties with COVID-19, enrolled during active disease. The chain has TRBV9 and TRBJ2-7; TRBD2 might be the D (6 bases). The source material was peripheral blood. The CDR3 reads CASSVSGGAGTYEQYF. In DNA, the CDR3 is TGTGCCAGCAGCGTAAGTGGAGGTGCGGGGACCTACGAGCAGTACTTC. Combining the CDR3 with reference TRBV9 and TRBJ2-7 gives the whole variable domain DSGVTQTPKHLITATGQRVTLRCSPRSGDLSVYWYQQSLDQGLQFLIQYYNGEERAKGNILERFSAQQFPDLHSELNLSSLELGDSALYFCASSVSGGAGTYEQYFGPGTRLTVT.